The present TCR beta chain was sequenced within a study of blood T cell repertoires in COVID-19. At the level of the study: COVID-19 samples collected from the United States, Italy and Spain covered acute and convalescent phases. PBMCs, B-cell-depleted T cells, or T cells were the source of the cDNA or gDNA that made up the material.

Under the authors' procedure: Amplification of reference gene primers provided the estimated nucleated cell counts. Measured with immunoSEQ multiplex PCR; TCRdb has only the in-frame clones, and not every one. That table gives V, J and clone size, and the DNA gave D and trimming. This table has about 250,000 clones, over 80% appearing once. This CDR3 spans 14 amino acids. The ends lost 2 bases at V and 3 bases at J; junction bases unmatched: 4. Germline loops: CDR1 GTSNPN, CDR2 SVGIG (reference sequence). The V call is TRBV30, the J call TRBJ2-7, with 10 bases lining up with TRBD1. Sequencing was done on a sample of peripheral blood. This receptor was identified in a woman in her thirties or forties who had recovered from COVID-19. CDR3 protein: CAWSSGTGDYEQYF. Here the CDR3 DNA reads TGTGCCTGGAGTTCCGGGACAGGGGACTACGAGCAGTACTTC.